This T cell receptor (beta chain) was profiled in a study of human T cells and chemical hapten exposure. MiXCR was run by TCRdb on the RACE reads, yielding one entry per CDR3 protein. Of 300,000 to 450,000 distinct CDR3 sequences in the sample, 5.1% were seen once. This clonotype was counted ten times or more. What it binds is not known. The time point was: pre-sensitization, week 0. The treatment was: therapeutic diphenylcyclopropenone sensitization with weekly scalp DPC. Suited to DPC and affected by alopecia, the donors ranged from 18 to 70 years old. This CDR3 spans 13 amino acids. The germline CDR1 and CDR2 sequences are SQVTM and ANQGSEA. Trimming took off 3 bases at V and 0 bases at J, with 8 bases between the two ends. General study findings and limits: Expanded TCRs created a significantly greater count of big CDR3 similarity clusters than controls did.

The rearrangement joins TRBV29-1 to TRBJ1-1, with a tentative D call TRBD1 (5 bases). The sequenced sample was whole blood, obtained in connection with sensitization to the hapten diphenylcyclopropenone (DPC). The sequence was obtained from a woman between 50 and 59 years old with alopecia areata. Some clones in this sample may be carry-over from other donors' samples. For the CDR3, the DNA is TGCAGCGTTGACACAGGCATGAACACTGAAGCTTTCTTT. The encoded protein is CSVDTGMNTEAFF. The full variable domain, its missing parts supplied by reference TRBV29-1 and TRBJ1-1, is SAVISQKPSRDICQRGTSLTIQCQVDSQVTMMFWYRQQPGQSLTLIATANQGSEATYESGFVIDKFPISRPNLTFSTLTVSNMSPEDSSIYLCSVDTGMNTEAFFGQGTRLTVV.